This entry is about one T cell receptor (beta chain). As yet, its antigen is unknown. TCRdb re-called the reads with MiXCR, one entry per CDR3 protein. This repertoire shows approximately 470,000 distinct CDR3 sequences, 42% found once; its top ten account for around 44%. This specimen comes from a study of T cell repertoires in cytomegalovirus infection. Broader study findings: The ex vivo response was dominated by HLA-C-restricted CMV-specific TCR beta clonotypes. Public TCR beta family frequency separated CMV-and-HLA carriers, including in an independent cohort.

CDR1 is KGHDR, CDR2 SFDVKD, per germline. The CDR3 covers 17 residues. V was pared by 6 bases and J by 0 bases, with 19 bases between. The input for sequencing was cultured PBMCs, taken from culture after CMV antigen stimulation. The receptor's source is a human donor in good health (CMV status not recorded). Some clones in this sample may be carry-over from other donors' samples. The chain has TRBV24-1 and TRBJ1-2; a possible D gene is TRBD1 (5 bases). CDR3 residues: CATSSPEQVRSNYGYTF. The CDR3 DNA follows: TGTGCCACCAGTAGCCCGGAACAGGTCCGCTCTAACTATGGCTACACCTTC.